Detailed here is one T cell receptor (beta chain). Its matching antigen is unknown. This record belongs to a study of T cell responses to AZD1222 COVID-19 vaccine. Findings and caveats of the study: Unmutated regions of variants are reportedly targeted by nearly half of spike-specific TCRs. A mostly white British donor set with more females was recruited, and clonal diversity was possibly underestimated.

Profiling relied on immunoSEQ multiplex PCR, and the TCRdb table lists in-frame clones only, not all of them. The table lists approximately 160,000 clones, around 90% of them singletons, with around 2.6% in the top ten. Unmatched junction bases numbered 5, after V lost 3 bases and J lost 2 bases. This CDR3 has 15 residues. Looked up from germline, CDR1 is KGHSH and CDR2 is LQKENI. The material sequenced was peripheral blood, taken on day 0 of AZD1222 vaccination. This chain connects TRBV18 to TRBJ2-7, with TRBD1 matching over 9 bases. This TCR was sampled from an adult in good health. Here the CDR3 DNA reads TGTGCCAGCTCACCGCGGACAGGGGTGGCCTACGAGCAGTACTTC. Its translation: CASSPRTGVAYEQYF.